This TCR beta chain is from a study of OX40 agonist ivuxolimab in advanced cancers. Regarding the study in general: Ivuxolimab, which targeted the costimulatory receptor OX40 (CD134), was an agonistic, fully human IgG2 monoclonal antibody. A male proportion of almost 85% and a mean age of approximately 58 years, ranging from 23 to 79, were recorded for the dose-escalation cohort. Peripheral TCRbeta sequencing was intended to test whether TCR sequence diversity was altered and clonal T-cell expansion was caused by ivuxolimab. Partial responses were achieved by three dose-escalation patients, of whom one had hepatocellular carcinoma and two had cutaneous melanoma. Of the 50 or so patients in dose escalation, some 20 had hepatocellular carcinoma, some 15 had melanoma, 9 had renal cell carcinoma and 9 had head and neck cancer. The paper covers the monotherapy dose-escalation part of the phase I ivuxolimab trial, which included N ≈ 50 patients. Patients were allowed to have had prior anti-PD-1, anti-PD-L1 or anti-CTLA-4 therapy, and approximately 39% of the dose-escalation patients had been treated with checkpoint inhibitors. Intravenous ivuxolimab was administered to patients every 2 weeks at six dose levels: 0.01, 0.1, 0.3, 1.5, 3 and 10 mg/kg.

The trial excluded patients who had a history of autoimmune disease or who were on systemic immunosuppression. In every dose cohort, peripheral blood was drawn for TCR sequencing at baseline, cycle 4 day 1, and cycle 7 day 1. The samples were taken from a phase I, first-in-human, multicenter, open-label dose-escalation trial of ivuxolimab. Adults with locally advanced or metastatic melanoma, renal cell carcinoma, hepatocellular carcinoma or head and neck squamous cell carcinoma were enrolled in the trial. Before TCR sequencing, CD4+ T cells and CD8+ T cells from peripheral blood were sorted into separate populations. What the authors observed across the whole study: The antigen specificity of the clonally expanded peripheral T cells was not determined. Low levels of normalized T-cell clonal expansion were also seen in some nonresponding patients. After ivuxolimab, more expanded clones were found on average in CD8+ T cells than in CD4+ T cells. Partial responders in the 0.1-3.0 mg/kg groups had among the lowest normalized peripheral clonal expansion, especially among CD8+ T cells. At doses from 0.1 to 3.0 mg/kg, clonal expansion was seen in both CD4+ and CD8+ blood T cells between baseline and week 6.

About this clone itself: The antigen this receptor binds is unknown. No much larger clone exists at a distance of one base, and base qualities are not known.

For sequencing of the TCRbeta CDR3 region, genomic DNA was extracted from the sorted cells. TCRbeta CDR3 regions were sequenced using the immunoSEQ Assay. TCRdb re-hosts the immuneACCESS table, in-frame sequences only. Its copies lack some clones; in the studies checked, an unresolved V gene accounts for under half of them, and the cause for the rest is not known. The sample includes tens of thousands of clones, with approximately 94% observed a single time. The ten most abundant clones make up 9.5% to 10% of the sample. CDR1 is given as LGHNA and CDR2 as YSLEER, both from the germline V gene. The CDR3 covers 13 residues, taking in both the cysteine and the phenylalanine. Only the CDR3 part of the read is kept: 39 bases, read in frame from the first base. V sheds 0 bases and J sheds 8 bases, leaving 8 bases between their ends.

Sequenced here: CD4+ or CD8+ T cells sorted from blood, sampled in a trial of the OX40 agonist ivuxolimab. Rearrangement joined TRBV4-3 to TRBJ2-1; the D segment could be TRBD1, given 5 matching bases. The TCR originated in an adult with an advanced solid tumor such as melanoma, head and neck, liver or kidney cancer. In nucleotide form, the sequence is TGCGCCAGCAGCCAAGATCAGGGCGATGAGCAGTTCTTC. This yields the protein CASSQDQGDEQFF.